This T cell receptor beta chain was identified during a study of shared clonotypes between healthy human individuals. Sequencing used immunoSEQ multiplex PCR; TCRdb keeps in-frame clones, though not all of them. The profile shows about 530,000 clones, roughly 79% of them singletons. Germline loops: CDR1 SNHLY, CDR2 FYNNEI. V lost 8 bases to trimming and J lost 0 bases, with 9 bases between them. The CDR3 is made up of 13 amino acids. This sequence was found in a woman aged 40 to 50 in good health. Some clones in this sample may be carry-over from other donors' samples. The sequencing sample was made of PBMCs. The V and J genes are TRBV2 and TRBJ2-3; D possibly corresponds to TRBD2 (6 bases). The CDR3 sequence is CASGGTSTDTQYF. The CDR3, as DNA: TGTGCCAGCGGGGGGACCAGCACAGATACGCAGTATTTT.